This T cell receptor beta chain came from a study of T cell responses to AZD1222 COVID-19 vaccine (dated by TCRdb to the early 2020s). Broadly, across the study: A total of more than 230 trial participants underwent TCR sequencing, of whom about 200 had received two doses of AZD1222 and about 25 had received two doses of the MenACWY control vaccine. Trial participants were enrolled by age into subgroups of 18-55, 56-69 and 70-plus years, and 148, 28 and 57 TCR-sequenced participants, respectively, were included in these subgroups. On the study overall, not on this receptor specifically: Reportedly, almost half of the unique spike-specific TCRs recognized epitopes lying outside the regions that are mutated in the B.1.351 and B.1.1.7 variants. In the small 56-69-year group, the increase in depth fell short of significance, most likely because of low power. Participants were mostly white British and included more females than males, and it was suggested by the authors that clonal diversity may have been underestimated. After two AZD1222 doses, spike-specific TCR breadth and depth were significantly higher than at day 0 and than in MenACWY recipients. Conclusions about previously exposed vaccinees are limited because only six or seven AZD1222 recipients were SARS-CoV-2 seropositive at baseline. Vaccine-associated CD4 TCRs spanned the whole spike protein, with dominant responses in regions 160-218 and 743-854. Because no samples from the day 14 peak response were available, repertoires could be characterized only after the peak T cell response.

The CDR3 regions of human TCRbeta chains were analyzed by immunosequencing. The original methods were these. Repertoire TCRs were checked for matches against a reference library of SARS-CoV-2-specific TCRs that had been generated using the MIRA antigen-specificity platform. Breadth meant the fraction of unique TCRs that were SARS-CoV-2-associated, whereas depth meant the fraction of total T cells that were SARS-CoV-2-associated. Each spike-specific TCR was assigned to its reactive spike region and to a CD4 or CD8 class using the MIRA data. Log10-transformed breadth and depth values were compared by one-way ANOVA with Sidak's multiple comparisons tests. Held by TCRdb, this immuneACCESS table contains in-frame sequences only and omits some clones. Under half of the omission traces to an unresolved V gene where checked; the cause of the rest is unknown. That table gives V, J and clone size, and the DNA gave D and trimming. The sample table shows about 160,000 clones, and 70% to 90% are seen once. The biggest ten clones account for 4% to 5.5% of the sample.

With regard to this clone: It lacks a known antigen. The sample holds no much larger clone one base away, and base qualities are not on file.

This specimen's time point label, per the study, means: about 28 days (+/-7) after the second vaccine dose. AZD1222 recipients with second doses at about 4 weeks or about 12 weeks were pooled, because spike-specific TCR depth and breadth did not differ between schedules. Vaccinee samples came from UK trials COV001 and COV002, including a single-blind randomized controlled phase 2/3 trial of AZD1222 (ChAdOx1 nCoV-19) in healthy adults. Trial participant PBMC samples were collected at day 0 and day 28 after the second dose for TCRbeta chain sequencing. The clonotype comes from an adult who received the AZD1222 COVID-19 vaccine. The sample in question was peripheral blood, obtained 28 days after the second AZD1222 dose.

The CDR3 protein: CASSPGQGALYGYTF. At the DNA level, the sequence is TGTGCCAGCAGCCCCGGACAGGGAGCACTCTATGGCTACACCTTC. This chain is built from TRBV7-9 and TRBJ1-2, with 8 junctional bases fitting TRBD1. Trimming accounts for 5 bases at V and 4 bases at J, while the number of junction bases matched to no gene is 9. The CDR3 numbers 15 residues from cysteine through phenylalanine. Only the CDR3 DNA is retained, 45 bases long and in frame from the first base. In the germline V gene (reference sequence), CDR1 corresponds to SEHNR and CDR2 to FQNEAQ.